These T cell receptor beta chains were read from a single sample in a study of shared clonotypes between healthy human individuals. Method: immunoSEQ multiplex PCR; TCRdb's copy keeps in-frame clones and lacks some. The table records around 370,000 clones, around 96% of them present only once. The sequencing sample was made of memory CD8+ T cells sorted from blood. These TCRs come from a man aged 30 to 45 in good health. Each CDR3 is given with its conserved first and last residue.

>TRBJ1-2|14|TRBV7-8
CASSPGQGRYGYTF
>TRBJ1-2|13|TRBV18
CASSRDSAYGYTF
>TRBJ2-1|15|TRBV27
CASSFGTSGSDEQFF
>TRBJ2-2|18|TRBV4-2
CASSQEGDGLAGNGELFF
>TRBJ2-2|12|TRBV7-9
CASPGEGGELFF
>TRBJ2-1|15|TRBV7-2
CASSPTSGTYNEQFF
>TRBJ2-2|17|TRBV2
CASSSPDRFIDTGELFF
>TRBJ2-5|14|TRBV27
CASSLGTSPRTQYF
>TRBJ2-1|14|TRBV7-7
CASSLYGGNNEQFF
>TRBJ2-3|13|TRBV5-6
CASIRQGTDTQYF
>TRBJ2-7|15|TRBV27
CASRLKAPGVYEQYF
>TRBJ1-4|13|TRBV29-1
CSVVLRTNEKLFF
>TRBJ1-6|11|TRBV2
CASRGWFPLHF
>TRBJ1-2|16|TRBV14
CASRGNTESLNYGYTF
>TRBJ2-7|15|TRBV5-4
CASSLVAGGAYEQYF
>TRBJ1-2|16|TRBV5-1
CASSLAGQGAKYGYTF
>TRBJ2-1|13|TRBV28
CASSLSRPAEQFF
>TRBJ1-1|9|TRBV6-1
CASSPDGAF
>TRBJ1-4|15|TRBV18
CASSPRTEGGEKLFF
>TRBJ2-7|12|TRBV28
CASGFLNYEQYF
>TRBJ2-2|14|TRBV6-6
CASNKREGAGELFF
>TRBJ2-3|10|TRBV20-1
CSARGEGQYF
>TRBJ1-4|16|TRBV19
CASSTRTVSTNEKLFF
>TRBJ2-7|16|TRBV4-2
CASSQESRALLRGQYF
>TRBJ1-4|15|TRBV11-1
CASSFGGTTNEKLFF
>TRBJ2-3|15|TRBV19
CASSIGTGRTDTQYF
>TRBJ2-1|16|TRBV6-5
CASSYSEPSSYNEQFF
>TRBJ2-5|12|TRBV30
CAWTTGMETQYF
>TRBJ1-5|13|TRBV2
CASKRTGDQPQHF
>TRBJ2-3|13|TRBV7-8
CASSLPGTDTQYF
>TRBJ2-3|14|TRBV29-1
CSKTSGTSTDTQYF
>TRBJ2-1|14|TRBV5-4
CASSGTRTSGSMFF
>TRBJ1-2|14|TRBV30
CAWSVDTPNYGYTF
>TRBJ1-4|18|TRBV7-2
CASSFRDSPVKAYEKLFF
>TRBJ1-5|13|TRBV10-3
CAISERSWQPQHF
>TRBJ2-3|13|TRBV2
CASSSESTDTQYF
>TRBJ1-5|18|TRBV28
CASSRTGTGLGSNQPQHF
>TRBJ2-7|14|TRBV18
CASSLRTGVDEQYF
>TRBJ2-3|15|TRBV2
CASRAGTGDTDTQYF
>TRBJ2-1|10|TRBV20-1
CSARGGEQFF
>TRBJ2-3|13|TRBV11-2
CASSLDSPDTQYF
>TRBJ1-5|13|TRBV5-6
CASSRDRDQPQHF
>TRBJ2-7|13|TRBV25-1
CASSESGRGEQYF
>TRBJ2-7|14|TRBV9
CASSVDEGFYEQYF
>TRBJ2-3|16|TRBV9
CASSVDGGRGQDTQYF
>TRBJ1-2|10|TRBV20-1
CSATQARYTF
>TRBJ1-2|11|TRBV20-1
CSATRQGGYTF
>TRBJ2-5|12|TRBV14
CASSPGLETQYF